The 25 T cell receptor beta chains in this list originate from one sample, sequenced in a study of OX40 agonist ivuxolimab in advanced cancers. Clones were read by immunoSEQ multiplex PCR, and TCRdb kept only the in-frame ones, dropping some. The sample contains about 62,000 clones, 90% to 95% of which appear only once. Sequenced material: CD4+ or CD8+ T cells sorted from blood, taken in a trial of the OX40 agonist ivuxolimab. The receptors shown here come from an adult with an advanced solid tumor such as melanoma, head and neck, liver or kidney cancer.

V and J are TRBV5-1 and TRBJ1-1; D call uncertain. V gave up 0 bases and J gave up 4 bases, with 13 bases separating them. The length of the CDR3 is 15 residues. CDR1 is SGHRS and CDR2 is YFSETQ in the germline V gene. Here the CDR3 DNA reads TGCGCCAGCAGCTTGGTCTCAACAAGTGGCACTGAAGCTTTCTTT. Its translation is CASSLVSTSGTEAFF.

V and J are TRBV27 and TRBJ2-7, with a tentative D call TRBD2 (7 bases). The V and J ends lost 7 bases and 2 bases respectively, with 18 bases between them. The CDR3 totals 15 residues. CDR1 and CDR2 (germline): MNHEY, SMNVEV (reference sequence). CDR3 loop: CASKPFGGGAYEQYF. CDR3 sequence (DNA): TGTGCCAGCAAACCCTTTGGAGGGGGGGCCTACGAGCAGTACTTC.

The chain joins TRBV4-2 to TRBJ2-7, with D perhaps TRBD1 (5 bases). V was clipped by 0 bases and J by 2 bases, with 11 bases between them. The CDR3 has 15 amino acids. Germline V lookup: CDR1 LGHNA, CDR2 YNFKEQ. The CDR3 reads CASSQDRDAPYEQYF. The CDR3 bases are TGTGCCAGCAGCCAAGACAGGGATGCTCCCTACGAGCAGTACTTC.

This chain joins TRBV6-1 and TRBJ1-2; unclear D gene. This CDR3 comprises 13 residues. CDR1 is MNHNS, CDR2 SASEGT, per germline. The V end was cut by 4 bases, the J end by 4 bases, with 10 bases between. The CDR3 is CASSADVGYGYTF. CDR3 coding DNA: TGTGCCAGCAGTGCAGATGTCGGCTATGGCTACACCTTC.

The chain has TRBV13 and TRBJ2-5; the D is unclear. The CDR3 contains 14 residues. Trimming took off 8 bases at V and 0 bases at J, with 13 bases between the two ends. The germline gives CDR1 PRHDT, CDR2 FYEKMQ (reference sequence). CDR3 amino acids: CASQTMGYQETQYF. The CDR3 bases are TGTGCCAGCCAAACTATGGGGTACCAAGAGACCCAGTACTTC.

The chain combines TRBV6-5 with TRBJ1-1; possible D gene TRBD1, 6 bases. The CDR3 extends over 13 amino acids. Germline values: CDR1 MNHEY, CDR2 SVGAGI. Between the trimmed V and J ends, which lost 10 bases and 1 base, there was a span of 13 bases. CDR3 region: CATRGQPNTEAFF. The CDR3, as DNA: TGTGCCACCCGAGGACAGCCGAACACTGAAGCTTTCTTT.

This rearrangement joins TRBV5-6 to TRBJ2-7, with D possibly being TRBD1 (5 bases). The CDR3 consists of 12 residues. V lost 6 bases and J lost 2, with 9 bases in between. CDR1 is SGHDT and CDR2 is YYEEEE in the germline V gene. This CDR3 reads CASNSGTYEQYF. For the CDR3, the DNA is TGTGCCAGCAATTCAGGGACCTACGAGCAGTACTTC.

The chain carries TRBV2 and TRBJ2-1; TRBD2 agrees at 10 bases. Looked up from germline, CDR1 is SNHLY and CDR2 is FYNNEI. The length of the CDR3 is 13 residues. V trimming: 3 bases; J trimming: 9 bases; junction bases outside the gene matches: 2. The CDR3 protein is CASSDGLAVEQFF. The CDR3 nucleotides are TGTGCCAGCAGTGACGGACTAGCGGTTGAGCAGTTCTTC.

The chain combines TRBV6-6 with TRBJ1-4, with 10 bases aligning to TRBD1. Per germline, CDR1 MNHNY and CDR2 SVGAGI (reference sequence). With 5 bases clipped from V and 6 bases from J, the junction kept 9 bases outside the gene matches. The CDR3 is 16 residues long. CDR3 amino acids: CASSGPPTGGDEKLFF. CDR3 nucleotides: TGTGCCAGCAGTGGACCCCCGACAGGGGGCGATGAAAAACTGTTTTTT.

The J gene is TRBJ2-2, the V gene TRBV7-9; weak D call: TRBD1 (6 bases). With 5 bases removed from V and 1 base from J, the gap between germline ends came to 14 bases. The CDR3 is 16 amino acids. Germline loops: CDR1 SEHNR, CDR2 FQNEAQ (reference sequence). The CDR3 DNA sequence: TGTGCCAGCAGCCCTACCGGGACAAAGAACACCGGGGAGCTGTTTTTT. Translating gives CASSPTGTKNTGELFF.

The V gene is TRBV5-6, the J gene TRBJ2-7; D not certain. CDR1 and CDR2 (germline): SGHDT, YYEEEE. The CDR3 runs 14 residues. The V gene lost 1 base and the J gene lost 0 bases, with 8 bases spanning the gap. CDR3 loop: CASSLFLSSYEQYF. For the CDR3, the DNA is TGTGCCAGCAGCTTGTTCCTGAGCTCCTACGAGCAGTACTTC.

V and J are TRBV11-2 and TRBJ2-7; tentative D call: TRBD2 (6 bases). V lost 1 base and J lost 0, with 10 bases in between. Germline values: CDR1 SGHAT, CDR2 FQNNGV. This CDR3 comprises 15 residues. CDR3 in amino acids: CASSLGVDYSYEQYF. CDR3 in DNA: TGTGCCAGCAGCTTAGGGGTGGACTACTCCTACGAGCAGTACTTC.

This chain connects TRBV11-2 to TRBJ2-2; 9 bases line up with TRBD1. There are 18 residues in the CDR3. After removal of 5 bases from V and 4 bases from J, the junction contained 14 bases not matched to a gene. From germline, CDR1 is SGHAT and CDR2 FQNNGV. Written as DNA, the CDR3 is TGTGCCAGCAGCGATCAACCGGGACAGGGTGGGATCACCGGGGAGCTGTTTTTT. This sequence encodes CASSDQPGQGGITGELFF.

This chain joins TRBV19 and TRBJ1-1, with TRBD1 as a possible D gene (6 bases). Deletions cut 7 bases from V and 1 base from J, with 13 bases between. The V gene's germline CDR1 is LNHDA and CDR2 SQIVND (reference sequence). The length of the CDR3 is 14 residues. CDR3 sequence reads: CASNQGWGNTEAFF. DNA for the CDR3: TGTGCCAGTAATCAGGGGTGGGGGAACACTGAAGCTTTCTTT.

This rearrangement joins TRBV27 to TRBJ2-5, with TRBD1 matching over 9 bases. Germline-derived CDR1 and CDR2 are MNHEY and SMNVEV (reference sequence). The CDR3 has 15 residues. V dropped 6 bases and J dropped 7; count of bases not matched to a gene: 12. The CDR3 DNA reads TGTGCCAGCAGAACCGTACAGGGGGCTGGGGGGACCCAGTACTTC. It encodes CASRTVQGAGGTQYF.

V gene TRBV7-2 combines with J gene TRBJ2-3; TRBD2 aligns across 9 bases. In germline, CDR1 is SGHTA, CDR2 FQGNSA. With V trimmed by 3 bases and J by 2 bases, 6 bases remained unmatched. The CDR3 spans 16 residues. CDR3 coding DNA: TGTGCCAGCAGCTTCTACCTAGCGGGATACACAGATACGCAGTATTTT. It is translated as CASSFYLAGYTDTQYF.

The CDR3 loop is CASSSGDGYGYTF. CDR3 bases: TGTGCCAGCAGCTCAGGGGACGGCTATGGCTACACCTTC. The J gene is TRBJ1-2, the V gene TRBV13, with D possibly matching TRBD1 (6 bases). The germline V gene has CDR1 PRHDT and CDR2 FYEKMQ (reference sequence). The CDR3 spans 13 residues. V shed 4 bases and J shed 4 bases, with 10 bases lying between them.

The genes are TRBV5-1 and TRBJ2-1; 8 bases agree with TRBD2. This CDR3 region has 16 residues. V lost 1 base, J lost 5 bases, and 8 bases stayed unmatched. Germline V CDR1 and CDR2: SGHRS, YFSETQ. The CDR3 nucleotides are TGCGCCAGCAGCTTGTTTTTGGCGGGGGGAAACAATGAGCAGTTCTTC. Protein: CASSLFLAGGNNEQFF. Using reference TRBV5-1 and TRBJ2-1 for the parts outside the CDR3, the full variable domain is KAGVTQTPRYLIKTRGQQVTLSCSPISGHRSVSWYQQTPGQGLQFLFEYFSETQRNKGNFPGRFSGRQFSNSRSEMNVSTLELGDSALYLCASSLFLAGGNNEQFFGPGTRLTVL.

CDR3 residues: CASSSLGAGGYGYTF. The CDR3 DNA is TGTGCCAGCAGCTCCCTTGGGGCAGGGGGCTATGGCTACACCTTC. The rearrangement links TRBV7-2 to TRBJ1-2, with 7 bases fitting TRBD1. Per germline, CDR1 SGHTA and CDR2 FQGNSA. V lost 4 bases, J lost 4 bases, and 9 bases stayed unmatched. The CDR3 loop spans 15 amino acids.

By proportion, this clone is medium-sized. The chain couples TRBV9 to TRBJ2-1; 8 bases are a match to TRBD1. The CDR3 is 13 amino acids. V lost 3 bases to trimming and J lost 5 bases; unmatched junction nucleotides: 1. Germline V lookup: CDR1 SGDLS, CDR2 YYNGEE. For the CDR3, the DNA is TGTGCCAGCAGCGGGACAGGGAACAATGAGCAGTTCTTC. This translates into CASSGTGNNEQFF.

This clone has a single count. The chain links TRBV4-2 to TRBJ1-2; no definite D call. Per the germline V gene, CDR1 is LGHNA and CDR2 is YNFKEQ. This CDR3 region has 14 residues. Trimming removed 1 base from V and 4 bases from J, with 10 bases in between. For the CDR3, the DNA is TGTGCCAGCAGCCAAGGGACGGGTGGCTATGGCTACACCTTC. Translated: CASSQGTGGYGYTF.

This clone was counted between two and nine times. The chain has TRBV4-2 and TRBJ2-5; D is undetermined. CDR1 and CDR2 (germline): LGHNA, YNFKEQ. The CDR3 is 12 amino acids. Trimming cost V 1 base and J 6 bases, with 6 bases left between them. The CDR3 is CASSQGSQTQYF. The CDR3 DNA reads TGTGCCAGCAGCCAAGGGTCGCAGACCCAGTACTTC.

The chain employs TRBV9 and TRBJ2-1; D is possibly TRBD2 (7 bases). Germline V gene data show CDR1 as SGDLS and CDR2 as YYNGEE. The CDR3 extends over 16 amino acids. Trimming stripped 0 bases from V and 6 bases from J, with 16 bases between. CDR3 nucleotide sequence: TGTGCCAGCAGCGTAGGTGTAGTGGGGGGGCCCAATGAGCAGTTCTTC. Its translation: CASSVGVVGGPNEQFF.

This chain uses TRBV10-3 with TRBJ2-5; D is uncertain. This CDR3 is 14 amino acids long. CDR1 is ENHRY, CDR2 SYGVKD, per germline. Trimming took off 4 bases at V and 5 bases at J, with 14 bases between the two ends. DNA of the CDR3: TGTGCCATCAGTGGTGACCCGAAGGAGGAGACCCAGTACTTC. Protein: CAISGDPKEETQYF.

V and J are TRBV7-2 and TRBJ2-5, with no clear D. The CDR3 consists of 15 residues. With 2 bases removed from V and 5 bases from J, the gap between germline ends came to 15 bases. Germline-derived CDR1 and CDR2 are SGHTA and FQGNSA. This CDR3 reads CASSLLDTLGETQYF. In nucleotides, the CDR3 is TGTGCCAGCAGCTTATTAGACACCTTGGGGGAGACCCAGTACTTC. Complete variable domain (other parts from reference TRBV7-2 and TRBJ2-5): GAGVSQSPSNKVTEKGKDVELRCDPISGHTALYWYRQSLGQGLEFLIYFQGNSAPDKSGLPSDRFSAERTGGSVSTLTIQRTQQEDSAVYLCASSLLDTLGETQYFGPGTRLLVL.